This T cell receptor beta chain comes out of a study of cytomegalovirus exposure and HLA in healthy donors (dated by TCRdb to the late 2010s). General notes on the study: According to an earlier analysis of a few hundred of the donors, 150 million to 200 million T cells yielded roughly 100 million unique TCR beta sequences and 276 Gb of sequence data. Besides the first cohort of roughly 700 subjects, a separate validation cohort made up of over a hundred different subjects was used. Both class I and class II loci were covered by HLA typing, at four-digit resolution. A later genetic analysis took genome-wide SNP genotypes for about 65% of the 666 donors and used that subset as a discovery cohort. Alongside the repertoire data, information on donor age, sex, ethnicity and CMV serostatus was compiled. In the later analysis, no new phenotypic data were used to find candidate immune exposures; instead, reliance was placed on TCR beta sequences and their occurrence across donors. The study was designed to test whether signatures of past pathogen exposure could be identified by cataloging public T cell receptors. The study combined high-throughput TCR immunosequencing, statistical association of individual TCRs with disease status, and machine learning to predict cytomegalovirus infection status. The genetic ancestry cluster associated with self-reported Caucasian donors included roughly 84% of the approximately 430 genotyped donors. The study profiled the T cell repertoires of approximately 700 subjects by immunosequencing and related them to cytomegalovirus serostatus. In a later analysis, previously published TCR beta repertoires from 550 to 700 donors were re-analyzed and high-resolution HLA genotyping was added so that TCR occurrence patterns could be studied. Because of strong linkage in the cohort, five DR-DQ haplotypes were treated as single units for association and clustering. All discovery cohort repertoires had been generated on a single sequencing platform. An earlier analysis of about 620 of the donors applied high-throughput TCR beta sequencing to assess whether each TCR beta V gene segment acted as functional or pseudogenic. Among 350 to 400 genotyped donors of the cohort, an average of roughly 240,000 unique TCR beta nucleotide sequences were sequenced per donor, about a sixth of them non-productive. An early release covering 500 to 750 HLA-typed donors comprised around 300 gigabases of sequencing data and approximately 80 million unique TCR sequences. The number of typed donors differed by locus: about 620-630 for A, B, C, DRB1 and DQB1; 522 for DQA1; about 600 for DPA1; and 400 to 480 for DPB1. Study-wide findings and limitations: The study listed 164 TCR beta chains as associated with cytomegalovirus. The cohort was sequenced for TCR beta chains only, and without alpha or paired-chain data the features that could be detected were limited. A later genetic analysis reported fewer N-insertions in productive TCRs among donors in an Asian-associated ancestry cluster than the roughly 670-donor mean. A further reported finding was that TCR beta sequences accurately predicted the HLA-A and HLA-B alleles for most subjects in the first cohort. Some IMGT-functional V segments, including TRBV6-2 and TRBV6-3, could not be told apart with the 87-base-pair reads, so those segments were excluded. Three of the identified cytomegalovirus-associated TCR beta chains were confirmed in vitro to be specific for cytomegalovirus antigens. Most TCR sequences were observed very rarely across donors, whereas some public TCRs were present in many individuals. In a later genetic analysis, a missense DCLRE1C variant was associated with V-gene and J-gene trimming of TCR beta chains, and the association was replicated in an independent cohort. Because counts were too low, seventeen rarely observed V segments, including chromosome 9 orphons, were left out of the earlier analysis of over 550 of the donors. In a later analysis, several top co-occurrence clusters were reported to appear linked to parvovirus B19, influenza, CMV and Epstein-Barr virus. According to a later analysis, most CMV-associated TCR beta chains appeared to be HLA-restricted, and the HLA associations seemed to be driven largely by CMV exposure. A group of highly shared sequence variants was considered likely to be a technical artifact of the sequencing pipeline. A later analysis associated about 17,000 TCR beta sequences with specific HLA alleles at a false discovery rate of 0.05. According to the authors, the approach could potentially be generalized to other disease states and immunological phenotypes. In a later analysis, TCR association rates were found to vary across HLA loci, with the most associated TCRs seen for DRB1 alleles and the fewest for HLA-C alleles. Immune exposure information for the cohort was limited to CMV serostatus. The presence/absence analyses assumed that sequencing depth was roughly uniform across donors, and that assumption may not be true. In both the original and validation cohorts, the classifier was reported to diagnose cytomegalovirus status with high specificity and sensitivity. Linkage disequilibrium might explain the correlated functional status among segregating V segments, but an unknown experimental factor could not be excluded. Broadly in line with IMGT annotations, most TCR beta V segments showed up in productive rearrangements about 87% or about 30% of the time in an earlier analysis of about 500 of the donors. HLA typing was unavailable for some donors at each locus, so association tests used only the typed subset. Compared with equally common non-associated chains, HLA-associated TCR beta chains in a later analysis were more clonally expanded and had lower generation probabilities. When HLA alleles, especially DR and DQ, strongly co-occurred, attributing TCR associations to individual alleles was difficult.

Points on this clone: Its antigen remains undetermined. No quality values exist for individual bases; no much larger clone is one base distant.

The library was built by means of the immunoSEQ multiplex PCR assay. For the multiplex PCR, a mixture combining 60 forward primers for TCR Vbeta segments and 13 reverse primers for TCR Jbeta segments was used. A multiplex PCR assay on genomic DNA amplified the CDR3 region of rearranged TCR beta genes. On the Illumina HiSeq System, the amplified TCR beta libraries were sequenced as 87-base-pair reads. The original pipeline was this. A later analysis tallied 75 million to 85 million unique TCR beta chains across the 640 or so repertoires, and approximately 9.9 million of those chains were shared by two or more donors. To remove PCR and sequencing errors, raw reads were error-corrected and collapsed into unique sequences using a nearest-neighbor algorithm that merged closely related sequences. CDR3 sequences were aligned to IMGT reference sequences to assign V, D and J gene segments. For a sequence to be retained, a match of at least six nucleotides to both a V gene segment and a J gene segment was required. Rearrangements were classified as productive when the CDR3 lacked stop codons and remained in frame with V and J, and all other rearrangements were classified as non-productive. Following IMGT convention, CDR3 was defined as the stretch from the second conserved V-encoded cysteine up to the conserved J-encoded phenylalanine. Sequences without an unambiguous match to a single V gene segment were excluded from the earlier analysis of about 640 of the donors. An earlier analysis of some 500 of the donors classified V segments as functional when productive rearrangements were above 56.7% and as segregating when the standard deviation between donors was above 5%. A statistical classification framework was developed to diagnose cytomegalovirus status using the catalog of TCR beta chain sequences. In a later analysis, V and J genes were assigned by comparing TCR nucleotide sequences against IMGT/GENE-DB human TR gene sequences. In a later analysis, CDR3 sequences and most-parsimonious VDJ recombination scenarios were assigned using the TCRdist pipeline. In a later analysis, each TCR beta chain was defined by its CDR3 amino acid sequence together with its V-gene family, and reads lacking a unique V-gene family were excluded. To address suspected cross-contamination and a sequencing artifact, a later analysis removed approximately 600 highly shared, low-generation-probability nucleotide sequences. In a later analysis, a clonal expansion index for each public chain was calculated from normalized within-repertoire ranks of inferred template counts. Generation probabilities in a later analysis came from a VDJ recombination model fitted to out-of-frame rearrangements, and those results were checked against IGoR. In a later analysis, hypergeometric tests were used to score TCR-TCR, TCR-HLA and TCR-CMV co-occurrence, with a repertoire-size bias correction applied to TCR pairs. A later analysis estimated false discovery rates by permuting HLA or CMV assignments 20 times. In a later analysis, co-occurring TCRs were grouped with DBSCAN, and TCRdist sequence similarity was added when clustering was performed within HLA-allele-positive subsets. Repertoires with fewer than 30,000 or more than 120,000 public chains were left out of co-occurrence clustering, as were a handful of repertoires with anomalous nucleotide sharing. Not all clones reach the TCRdb copy of this immuneACCESS table, which keeps in-frame sequences only. Checked studies attribute under half of the gap to unresolved V genes and leave the rest unexplained. V, J and clone size reflect that table, while D and trimming were determined from the DNA. This sample is represented by approximately 100,000 clones; roughly 70% of them were singletons. The top ten hold approximately 10% of the sample.

The CDR3 starts with the cysteine, ends with the phenylalanine, and has 12 residues. Only CDR3 DNA remains: 36 bases, in frame from the first base. The junction shows trimming of 10 bases on V and 3 bases on J, plus 12 bases between the germline ends. For CDR1 and CDR2, the germline V gene (reference sequence) lists LNHDA and SQIVND. The cohort was made up of 666 healthy bone marrow donors. At the time of sampling, every cohort member was nominally healthy, though immune exposures that went unrecorded were likely present. The donor tested CMV seropositive and was one of the 289 seropositive cohort members. A peripheral blood sample was provided by each donor, and peripheral blood mononuclear cells were used for TCR beta sequencing. Genomic DNA was extracted from the blood cell samples with the Qiagen DNeasy Blood Extraction Kit.

Sequenced material: PBMCs. The origin of this receptor is a man between 40 and 49 years old in good health and CMV-seropositive. The rearrangement joined TRBV19 to TRBJ1-1, with the identity of the D gene unclear. Here the CDR3 is given as CATRGRDTEAFF. The bases read TGTGCCACCCGTGGGAGGGACACTGAAGCTTTCTTT.